This T cell receptor beta chain is drawn from a study of cytomegalovirus exposure and HLA in healthy donors. Overall study findings and caveats: Researchers reportedly found TCR beta sequences accurately predicted most subjects' HLA-A and HLA-B alleles. A later analysis, which compared TCR beta chains of equal frequency, found the HLA-associated ones more clonally expanded. V- and J-gene trimming in TCR beta was tied to a missense DCLRE1C variant by an analysis performed later.

As regards this clone: Its antigen is not identified.

60 Vbeta and 13 Jbeta primers were used in PCR. Profiling relied on immunoSEQ multiplex PCR, and the TCRdb table lists in-frame clones only, not all of them. This table holds over 120,000 clones, about 80% found once. CDR1 and CDR2 from the germline V gene are SGHVS and FNYEAQ. V was trimmed by 1 base and J by 2 bases, leaving 17 bases between them. This CDR3 is 18 amino acids long. The chain is built from TRBV7-6 and TRBJ2-2; TRBD1 might be the D (6 bases). This receptor was identified in a man aged 25-40 years in good health and CMV-seropositive. The source material was PBMCs. CDR3: CASSLGSIMGQNTGELFF. The CDR3 DNA follows: TGTGCCAGCAGCTTAGGATCAATAATGGGACAAAACACCGGGGAGCTGTTTTTT.